The 26 T cell receptor beta chains reported below all come from one sample, sequenced in a study of radiotherapy plus CTLA-4 blockade in lung cancer. The assay was immunoSEQ multiplex PCR, and TCRdb's table has in-frame clones only and misses some. Of about 31,000 clones listed, around 73% are singletons. Sequenced here: peripheral blood, sampled from a patient treated with radiotherapy plus ipilimumab. The source of these receptors is a human donor with non-small cell lung cancer who had stable disease on radiotherapy plus ipilimumab.

This clone was counted between two and nine times. In nucleotides, the CDR3 is TGTGCCAGCAGCCTTCGGGACAGGGGGGCATGGGCACACAATGAGCAGTTCTTC. Its translation: CASSLRDRGAWAHNEQFF. The chain employs TRBV5-4 and TRBJ2-1; TRBD1 agrees at 11 bases. The V and J ends lost 4 bases and 5 bases, in that order; junction bases with no gene match: 14. CDR1 is SGHNT, CDR2 YYREEE, per germline (reference sequence). This CDR3 spans 18 amino acids.

This chain links TRBV18 with TRBJ2-2, with D unclear. The V end was cut by 0 bases, the J end by 2 bases, with 10 bases between. Germline V gene sequence: CDR1 KGHSH, CDR2 LQKENI. This CDR3 contains 16 residues. Here the CDR3 reads CASSPPLIANTGELFF. Written as DNA, the CDR3 is TGTGCCAGCTCACCACCGTTAATCGCTAACACCGGGGAGCTGTTTTTT.

The V and J genes are TRBV5-1 and TRBJ1-2; 7 bases are a match to TRBD1. The CDR3 consists of 13 residues. CDR1 and CDR2 from the germline V gene are SGHRS and YFSETQ. Trimming took 0 bases from V and 6 from J; bases not matched to a gene: 2. The CDR3 nucleotides are TGCGCCAGCAGCTTGGGACAGGGCGATGGCTACACCTTC. It yields the protein CASSLGQGDGYTF.

The chain recombines TRBV25-1 with TRBJ1-5; D is unresolved. Per the germline V gene, CDR1 is MGHDK and CDR2 is SYGVNS. The CDR3 runs to 14 residues. Trimming left V 3 bases short and J 0 bases short, with 6 bases between. DNA of the CDR3: TGTGCCAGCAGTGAGGAGAATAGCAATCAGCCCCAGCATTTT. Amino acid sequence: CASSEENSNQPQHF.

This clone was seen a single time. This chain links TRBV4-1 with TRBJ1-1; TRBD1 might be the D (5 bases). CDR1 MGHRA and CDR2 YSYEKL come from the germline V gene. The length of the CDR3 is 17 residues. Trimming took off 4 bases at V and 4 bases at J, with 22 bases between the two ends. CDR3 coding DNA: TGCGCCAGCAGCCTTACGGGGCAGGGATCGGTTATCACTGAAGCTTTCTTT. This sequence encodes CASSLTGQGSVITEAFF.

This clone was detected only once. This chain links TRBV2 with TRBJ1-4; D is ambiguous. Trimming cost V 6 bases and J 8 bases, with 16 bases left between them. This CDR3 contains 14 residues. Germline V gene sequence: CDR1 SNHLY, CDR2 FYNNEI. The CDR3 nucleotides are TGTGCCAGCAGACTGAGTGGTTTGTTAGAAAAACTGTTTTTT. Its translation is CASRLSGLLEKLFF.

This chain uses TRBV7-2 with TRBJ1-2; a possible D gene is TRBD1 (6 bases). This CDR3 contains 16 residues. V was trimmed by 5 bases and J by 4 bases, leaving 20 bases between them. The V gene's germline CDR1 is SGHTA and CDR2 FQGNSA. The CDR3 nucleotides are TGTGCCAGCAGCCCTCCTGGACAGAAAACCCTCTATGGCTACACCTTC. Amino acid sequence: CASSPPGQKTLYGYTF.

This clone occurred once. This rearrangement joins TRBV28 to TRBJ1-1, with TRBD1 matching over 11 bases. Germline V lookup: CDR1 MDHEN, CDR2 SYDVKM. J gave up 4 bases and V 5 bases, and 9 bases lay outside the gene matches. This CDR3 comprises 16 residues. CDR3 DNA sequence: TGTGCCAGCAGTCCTATTGCCGGGACAGGGGGCACTGAAGCTTTCTTT. This translates into CASSPIAGTGGTEAFF.

This clone was picked up a small number of times. The chain links TRBV6-4 to TRBJ2-5; 9 bases line up with TRBD2. V was pared by 0 bases and J by 5 bases, with 4 bases of the junction left unmatched. CDR1 is MRHNA, CDR2 SNTAGT, per germline. This CDR3 has 15 residues. CDR3 in DNA: TGTGCCAGCAGTGACTCTCCTAGCGGGGCGGAGACCCAGTACTTC. Translated: CASSDSPSGAETQYF.

The chain combines TRBV7-8 with TRBJ1-1; no clear D gene. The V end lost 1 base, the J end lost 1 base, and 10 bases lay between the germline ends. Germline lookup yields CDR1 SGHVS and CDR2 FQNEAQ. This CDR3 is 15 amino acids long. CDR3 loop: CASSLVPKANTEAFF. CDR3 in DNA: TGTGCCAGCAGCTTAGTGCCGAAGGCGAACACTGAAGCTTTCTTT. Full variable domain (rest looked up from reference TRBV7-8 and TRBJ1-1): GAGVSQSPRYKVAKRGQDVALRCDPISGHVSLFWYQQALGQGPEFLTYFQNEAQLDKSGLPSDRFFAERPEGSVSTLKIQRTQQEDSAVYLCASSLVPKANTEAFFGQGTRLTVV.

V is TRBV6-5 and J is TRBJ2-3; the D is unclear. Per the germline V gene, CDR1 is MNHEY and CDR2 is SVGAGI. Deletions cut 0 bases from V and 0 bases from J, with 10 bases between. The CDR3 extends over 16 amino acids. The CDR3 region is CASSYSRTASTDTQYF. CDR3 in DNA: TGTGCCAGCAGTTACTCCCGGACGGCGAGCACAGATACGCAGTATTTT.

V gene TRBV6-1 combines with J gene TRBJ1-1, with D possibly being TRBD1 (6 bases). V lost 2 bases and J 11 bases, leaving 12 bases between the germline ends. Germline CDR1 reads MNHNS; CDR2 reads SASEGT. The CDR3 has 12 residues. The CDR3 loop is CASSEFSGEAFF. CDR3 DNA sequence: TGTGCCAGCAGTGAATTCTCAGGGGAGGCTTTCTTT.

The V and J genes are TRBV28 and TRBJ1-1; TRBD1 agrees at 7 bases. The germline V gene encodes CDR1 MDHEN and CDR2 SYDVKM. The CDR3 loop spans 14 amino acids. Trimming took 5 bases from V and 5 from J; bases not matched to a gene: 8. The CDR3 loop reads CASSPDREVTEAFF. The CDR3 DNA reads TGTGCCAGCAGTCCTGACAGGGAGGTAACTGAAGCTTTCTTT.

This chain links TRBV6-5 with TRBJ2-1, with D perhaps matching TRBD2 (5 bases). The CDR3 is 13 residues long. V dropped 6 bases and J dropped 6 bases, with 12 bases sitting between them. CDR1 is MNHEY, CDR2 SVGAGI, per germline. The CDR3 DNA follows: TGTGCCAGCAGACAACTAGGGTTCAATGAGCAGTTCTTC. It encodes CASRQLGFNEQFF.

The chain joins TRBV7-2 to TRBJ2-7; a weak D match, TRBD1 (6 bases). CDR3 size: 15 residues. Germline CDR1 reads SGHTA; CDR2 reads FQGNSA. Trimming took off 1 base at V and 2 bases at J, with 12 bases between the two ends. CDR3 protein: CASSLEWQGTYEQYF. CDR3 bases: TGTGCCAGCAGCTTAGAGTGGCAGGGGACCTACGAGCAGTACTTC.

The chain joins TRBV19 to TRBJ1-1; possibly TRBD1 for D (6 bases). CDR3 length equals 15 residues. The V end lost 5 bases, the J end lost 0 bases, and 13 bases lay between the germline ends. Germline assignment: CDR1 LNHDA and CDR2 SQIVND (reference sequence). CDR3 nucleotides: TGTGCCAGTAGTCCGACAGGTTCTATGAACACTGAAGCTTTCTTT. It encodes CASSPTGSMNTEAFF.

The chain joins TRBV18 to TRBJ1-4; 8 positions agree with TRBD1. Germline values: CDR1 KGHSH, CDR2 LQKENI. V lost 3 bases to trimming and J lost 5 bases; unmatched junction nucleotides: 5. The CDR3 loop spans 15 amino acids. CDR3 protein: CASSPGQDPNEKLFF. CDR3 bases: TGTGCCAGCTCACCGGGACAGGATCCGAATGAAAAACTGTTTTTT.

This clone appeared a few times. This chain connects TRBV11-2 to TRBJ2-5; no firm D call. Per the germline V gene, CDR1 is SGHAT and CDR2 is FQNNGV. V was trimmed by 0 bases and J by 6 bases, leaving 2 bases between them. This CDR3 has 11 amino acids. The CDR3 sequence: CASSLEKTQYF. The CDR3, as DNA: TGTGCCAGCAGCTTAGAAAAGACCCAGTACTTC. Full variable domain (outside the CDR3, taken from reference TRBV11-2 and TRBJ2-5): EAGVAQSPRYKIIEKRQSVAFWCNPISGHATLYWYQQILGQGPKLLIQFQNNGVVDDSQLPKDRFSAERLKGVDSTLKIQPAKLEDSAVYLCASSLEKTQYFGPGTRLLVL.

Remarks on this clone: This CDR3 is also generated by other DNA sequences in the sample. The J gene is TRBJ2-5, the V gene TRBV30, with D tentatively TRBD2 (6 bases). Trimming removed 0 bases from V and 2 bases from J, with 13 bases in between. The CDR3 length is 15 residues. Looked up from germline, CDR1 is GTSNPN and CDR2 is SVGIG (reference sequence). The CDR3 DNA follows: TGTGCCTGGAGTGTAAGTGGGGGGTCTCAAGAGACCCAGTACTTC. Encoded protein: CAWSVSGGSQETQYF. Drawing the rest from reference TRBV30 and TRBJ2-5, the complete variable domain is SQTIHQWPATLVQPVGSPLSLECTVEGTSNPNLYWYRQAAGRGLQLLFYSVGIGQISSEVPQNLSASRPQDRQFILSSKKLLLSDSGFYLCAWSVSGGSQETQYFGPGTRLLVL.

This chain connects TRBV5-1 to TRBJ1-4; D is unclear. The CDR3 extends over 14 amino acids. Germline V gene data show CDR1 as SGHRS and CDR2 as YFSETQ. V was cut by 4 bases and J by 7 bases, with 14 bases left in between. For the CDR3, the DNA is TGCGCCAGCAGCCGGCAGGCTGAGACTGAAAAACTGTTTTTT. Protein: CASSRQAETEKLFF.

The chain joins TRBV28 to TRBJ2-2; the D gene is possibly TRBD1 (5 bases). V was trimmed by 4 bases and J by 6 bases, leaving 9 bases between them. The CDR3 covers 13 residues. Germline CDR1 is MDHEN and CDR2 is SYDVKM. CDR3 loop: CASSSGWAGELFF. The CDR3 nucleotides read TGTGCCAGCAGTTCAGGGTGGGCCGGGGAGCTGTTTTTT.

This clone occurred a few times. This rearrangement joins TRBV6-1 to TRBJ1-1; D gene ambiguous. Trimming took 4 bases from V and 2 from J, leaving 5 bases between them. This CDR3 is built from 12 residues. Germline loops: CDR1 MNHNS, CDR2 SASEGT. Here the CDR3 reads CASSASNTEAFF. CDR3 sequence (DNA): TGTGCCAGCAGTGCCTCAAACACTGAAGCTTTCTTT.

V is TRBV6-1 and J is TRBJ1-2, with D perhaps matching TRBD1 (6 bases). CDR3 length equals 13 residues. Trimming pared 6 bases from V and 3 bases from J, leaving 11 bases between. CDR1 is MNHNS and CDR2 is SASEGT in the germline V gene. The CDR3 region is CASREGGDYGYTF. CDR3 DNA: TGTGCCAGCAGGGAGGGGGGGGACTATGGCTACACCTTC.

The chain joins TRBV28 to TRBJ2-7; 11 bases agree with TRBD2. This CDR3 has 14 residues. Germline V gives CDR1 MDHEN, CDR2 SYDVKM. V lost 10 bases and J lost 7; bases outside the gene matches: 12. CDR3 sequence: CATYTSGGIEEQYF. Written as DNA, the CDR3 is TGTGCCACATACACTAGCGGGGGAATAGAAGAGCAGTACTTC. Full variable domain (outside the CDR3, taken from reference TRBV28 and TRBJ2-7): DVKVTQSSRYLVKRTGEKVFLECVQDMDHENMFWYRQDPGLGLRLIYFSYDVKMKEKGDIPEGYSVSREKKERFSLILESASTNQTSMYLCATYTSGGIEEQYFGPGTRLTVT.

This sequence joins TRBV5-1 and TRBJ1-1; D remains unclear. This CDR3 is built from 16 residues. Per the germline V gene, CDR1 is SGHRS and CDR2 is YFSETQ. V shed 7 bases and J shed 0 bases, with 19 bases lying between them. CDR3 DNA sequence: TGCGCCAGCTCCCCACCTCAGATGCCCGTGAACACTGAAGCTTTCTTT. It codes for CASSPPQMPVNTEAFF.

The rearrangement links TRBV10-2 to TRBJ1-2; 10 bases map to TRBD1. Germline CDR1 is WSHSY and CDR2 is SAAADI. CDR3 size: 16 residues. V lost 2 bases to trimming and J lost 4 bases; unmatched junction nucleotides: 7. The CDR3 spells CASSETTGGEGYGYTF. The DNA of the CDR3 is TGCGCCAGCAGTGAGACGACAGGGGGCGAAGGCTATGGCTACACCTTC.